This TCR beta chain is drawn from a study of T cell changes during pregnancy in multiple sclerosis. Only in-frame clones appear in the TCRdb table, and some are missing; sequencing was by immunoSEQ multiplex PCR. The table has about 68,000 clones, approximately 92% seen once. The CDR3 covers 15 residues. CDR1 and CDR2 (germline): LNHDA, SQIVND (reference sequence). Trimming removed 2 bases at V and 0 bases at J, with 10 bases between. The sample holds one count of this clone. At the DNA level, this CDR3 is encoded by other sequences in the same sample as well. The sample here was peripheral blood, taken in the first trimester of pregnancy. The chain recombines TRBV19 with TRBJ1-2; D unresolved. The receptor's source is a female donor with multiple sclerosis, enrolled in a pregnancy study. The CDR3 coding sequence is TGTGCCAGTAGTATATCGGGGTTGTCTAACTATGGCTACACCTTC. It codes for CASSISGLSNYGYTF.